The 9 T cell receptor beta chains presented below share a single source sample, sequenced in a study of blood T cell repertoires in COVID-19. Some clones are missing from TCRdb's copy, which holds only in-frame ones; the method was immunoSEQ multiplex PCR. Of 400,000 or so clones in the sample, 75% to 90% were seen once. Sequencing was performed on PBMCs or T cells enriched from blood (not recorded which). The source is a man aged 25 to 45 who had recovered from COVID-19.

The genes are TRBV11-3 and TRBJ2-1; the match to TRBD1 covers 7 bases. After removal of 5 bases from V and 5 bases from J, the junction contained 6 bases not matched to a gene. This CDR3 has 14 residues. The germline V gene has CDR1 SGHNT and CDR2 YENEEA. DNA for the CDR3: TGTGCCAGCAGCACAGGGGAACTAAACAATGAGCAGTTCTTC. It is translated as CASSTGELNNEQFF.

This clone was counted once. V is TRBV9 and J is TRBJ2-3, with 10 positions matching TRBD2. J lost 4 bases, V lost 0 bases, and 5 bases had no gene match. The CDR3 totals 16 residues. Germline lookup yields CDR1 SGDLS and CDR2 YYNGEE. CDR3 bases: TGTGCCAGCAGCGTAGCTACTGGACTAGCGGCAGATACGCAGTATTTT. Encoded protein: CASSVATGLAADTQYF.

The J gene is TRBJ1-1, the V gene TRBV5-1; 8 bases agree with TRBD1. The CDR3 loop spans 15 amino acids. CDR1 is SGHRS, CDR2 YFSETQ, per germline. Trimming took 5 bases from V and 1 from J; bases not matched to a gene: 7. CDR3 protein: CASRIQDRENTEAFF. Here the CDR3 DNA reads TGCGCCAGCAGAATTCAGGACAGGGAGAACACTGAAGCTTTCTTT.

The rearrangement joins TRBV5-6 to TRBJ2-2; TRBD1 is a possible D gene (5 bases). This CDR3 has 11 residues. Germline V gene lookup returns CDR1 SGHDT and CDR2 YYEEEE. Trimming stripped 4 bases from V and 7 bases from J, with 5 bases between. The CDR3: CASSRGGELFF. The CDR3 DNA follows: TGTGCCAGCAGCAGGGGCGGGGAGCTGTTTTTT.

This clone appeared once. This rearrangement joins TRBV29-1 to TRBJ2-3; 10 bases align to TRBD1. This CDR3 spans 14 amino acids. Germline trimming cut 8 bases from V and 3 bases from J; bases unmatched to any gene: 8. Germline assignment: CDR1 SQVTM and CDR2 ANQGSEA. CDR3 in amino acids: CSISSGQGTDTQYF. As DNA, the CDR3 is TGCAGCATCTCATCGGGACAGGGGACAGATACGCAGTATTTT.

DNA for the CDR3: TGTGCCACCCTCCGGGGGGAGAACTCCTACGAGCAGTACTTC. Encoded protein: CATLRGENSYEQYF. This chain connects TRBV24-1 to TRBJ2-7; 7 nucleotides match TRBD2. The CDR3 covers 14 residues. Looked up from germline, CDR1 is KGHDR and CDR2 is SFDVKD. The V segment lost 9 bases and the J segment 0 bases; nucleotides outside the gene matches: 7.

This clone was counted a single time. This chain connects TRBV14 to TRBJ1-2; tentatively, D is TRBD1 (6 bases). Germline assignment: CDR1 SGHDN and CDR2 FVKESK. This CDR3 comprises 13 residues. Deletions cut 4 bases from V and 7 bases from J, with 13 bases between. The CDR3 nucleotides read TGTGCCAGCAGCCCGGACAGAACCTCTGGCTACACCTTC. It codes for CASSPDRTSGYTF.

This rearrangement joins TRBV29-1 to TRBJ1-4; 7 bases align to TRBD1. Losses at the gene ends were 5 bases for V and 7 bases for J; bases not matched to a gene: 7. CDR3 size: 13 residues. In germline, CDR1 is SQVTM, CDR2 ANQGSEA. The CDR3: CSVRQGQGEKLFF. The CDR3 DNA reads TGCAGCGTTCGACAGGGCCAGGGTGAAAAACTGTTTTTT.

The V gene is TRBV7-9, the J gene TRBJ1-6, with 8 bases fitting TRBD1. CDR1 SEHNR and CDR2 FQNEAQ come from the germline V gene (reference sequence). CDR3 length equals 14 residues. Unmatched junction bases numbered 4, after V lost 5 bases and J lost 7 bases. The CDR3 nucleotides are TGTGCCAGCAGCAAACAGGGGGGAAATTCACCCCTCCACTTT. Protein: CASSKQGGNSPLHF.